The 6 T cell receptor beta chains listed next were all sequenced from one sample in a study of blood T cell repertoires in COVID-19. Some clones are missing from TCRdb's copy, which holds only in-frame ones; the method was immunoSEQ multiplex PCR. The sample yields roughly 24,000 clones, around 87% seen once. The sequenced material came from peripheral blood. These TCRs come from a woman in her sixties or seventies with active COVID-19.

This chain uses TRBV6-5 with TRBJ1-6; 7 bases align to TRBD1. V dropped 6 bases and J dropped 8; count of bases not matched to a gene: 10. The CDR3 is 15 amino acids. CDR1 is MNHEY and CDR2 is SVGAGI in the germline V gene. In DNA form, the CDR3 reads TGTGCCAGCAGCATAGGTGGCAGGGGGTATTCACCCCTCCACTTT. This encodes CASSIGGRGYSPLHF.

J is TRBJ2-2 and V is TRBV7-9; 7 positions agree with TRBD1. The CDR3 consists of 16 residues. J gave up 3 bases and V 5 bases, and 9 bases lay outside the gene matches. Germline V lookup: CDR1 SEHNR, CDR2 FQNEAQ (reference sequence). CDR3 sequence (DNA): TGTGCCAGCAGCCCCAGACAGGGAAAGTACACCGGGGAGCTGTTTTTT. Translating it yields CASSPRQGKYTGELFF.

V and J are TRBV5-5 and TRBJ1-1; no clear D gene. The CDR3 is made up of 15 amino acids. The V end lost 7 bases, the J end lost 10 bases, and 26 bases lay between the germline ends. In germline, CDR1 is SGHKS, CDR2 YYEKEE (reference sequence). Written as DNA, the CDR3 is TGTGCCAGCGGACCAACCGAGTTGGCCCTGGAGGGAGCTTTCTTT. Protein sequence: CASGPTELALEGAFF.

The chain joins TRBV18 to TRBJ1-1; TRBD1 might be the D (5 bases). The CDR3 extends over 14 amino acids. Trimming took off 2 bases at V and 6 bases at J, with 13 bases between the two ends. Germline CDR1 KGHSH, CDR2 LQKENI. DNA for the CDR3: TGTGCCAGCTCACCAGTACCCGCAGGGTCTGAAGCTTTCTTT. Amino acids: CASSPVPAGSEAFF.

V gene TRBV5-1 combines with J gene TRBJ1-4; D may be TRBD1 (5 bases). Germline V gene sequence: CDR1 SGHRS, CDR2 YFSETQ. Trimming cost V 3 bases and J 0 bases, with 18 bases left between them. The CDR3 loop spans 18 amino acids. The CDR3 loop reads CASSSLAVDSATNEKLFF. The CDR3 DNA sequence: TGCGCCAGCAGCTCCTTAGCTGTAGACAGCGCAACTAATGAAAAACTGTTTTTT.

The chain joins TRBV28 to TRBJ1-1; TRBD1 matches at 9 bases. Germline CDR1 MDHEN, CDR2 SYDVKM. V was clipped by 6 bases and J by 11 bases; unmatched bases: 7. This CDR3 contains 12 residues. CDR3 in DNA: TGTGCCAGCAGCCAACAGGGGGCGCAGGCTTTCTTT. Translation: CASSQQGAQAFF.